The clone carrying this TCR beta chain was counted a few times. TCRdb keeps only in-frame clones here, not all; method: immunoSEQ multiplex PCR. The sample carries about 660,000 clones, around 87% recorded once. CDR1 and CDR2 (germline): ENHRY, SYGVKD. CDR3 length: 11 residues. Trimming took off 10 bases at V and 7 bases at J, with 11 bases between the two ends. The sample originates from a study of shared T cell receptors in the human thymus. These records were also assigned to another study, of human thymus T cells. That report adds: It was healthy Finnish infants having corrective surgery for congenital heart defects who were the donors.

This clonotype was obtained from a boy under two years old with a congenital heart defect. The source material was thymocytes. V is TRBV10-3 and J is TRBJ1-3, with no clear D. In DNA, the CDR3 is TGTGCCACCACCCAAGAGAACACCATATATTTT. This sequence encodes CATTQENTIYF.